The 18 T cell receptor beta chains below all came from one sample that was sequenced in a study of tumor-infiltrating lymphocytes in primary liver carcinoma. With 500 ng total RNA as template and a constant-region primer, TCR beta cDNA was made. Slightly modified ARM-PCR served as the procedure for the TCR beta libraries. These libraries came from three rounds of nested multiplex PCR. Two initial PCR rounds of approximately 10 cycles each paired TRBV1-TRBV30 forward primers with a C-beta reverse primer. TCRdb processed the multiplex PCR reads anew with MiXCR; each CDR3 protein has one entry. The data show under 110,000 distinct CDR3 sequences, around two thirds seen once. Extraction of RNA together with DNA used about 18-30 mg of unsorted bulk tissue. The sequencing sample was made of liver tumor tissue from sampling region 2. Subset of the sample: tumor region T2, inferior pole. The origin of the receptors is an older woman with primary liver carcinoma and hepatitis B virus infection.

This clonotype was detected many times. V usage is TRBV7-9 and J usage is TRBJ1-5; D gene unclear. The V gene's germline CDR1 is SEHNR and CDR2 FQNEAQ (reference sequence). CDR3 length: 14 amino acids. Trimming stripped 1 base from V and 5 bases from J, with 9 bases between. CDR3 coding DNA: TGTGCCAGCAGCTTAGAGGGTGCCTATCAGCCCCAGCATTTT. Its translation: CASSLEGAYQPQHF. Filled out from reference TRBV7-9 and TRBJ1-5, the complete variable domain reads DTGVSQNPRHKITKRGQNVTFRCDPISEHNRLYWYRQTLGQGPEFLTYFQNEAQLEKSRLLSDRFSAERPKGSFSTLEIQRTEQGDSAMYLCASSLEGAYQPQHFGDGTRLSIL.

This clonotype has a single count. Being one base from a much bigger clone, this may be a read error. The chain couples TRBV7-8 to TRBJ1-5; D is unresolved. In germline, CDR1 is SGHVS, CDR2 FQNEAQ. The CDR3 sequence is 14 residues long. The CDR3 bases are TGTGCCAGCAGCTCCAGAGACGGGAATCAGCCCCAGGATTTT. Translated, it gives CASSSRDGNQPQDF.

Concerning this clonotype: A much more abundant neighbour one base away suggests this may be a read error. This sequence joins TRBV28 and TRBJ2-7; unclear D gene. Per germline, CDR1 MDHEN and CDR2 SYDVKM. The CDR3 length is 13 residues. The CDR3 nucleotides read TGTGCCAGCAGTTGGTCCGAGCCGCACGAGCAGAACTTC. This translates into CASSWSEPHEQNF.

This clonotype was detected many times. The J gene is TRBJ2-7, the V gene TRBV29-1; maybe TRBD1 (6 bases). V was cut by 0 bases and J by 0 bases, with 12 bases left in between. Germline-derived CDR1 and CDR2 are SQVTM and ANQGSEA. The CDR3 extends over 15 amino acids. CDR3 in amino acids: CSVEEGTPGSYEQYF. In nucleotides, the CDR3 is TGCAGCGTTGAAGAAGGGACACCAGGCTCCTACGAGCAGTACTTC.

This clonotype was counted a few times. One junction end does not reproduce the germline sequence, and a read error may be involved. The CDR3 nucleotides read TGTGCCAGCAGCGCCCAGACGGGACAGTACTACGAGCAGCACTTC. Its translation: CASSAQTGQYYEQHF. V gene TRBV11-3 combines with J gene TRBJ2-7; 7 bases fit TRBD1. The germline CDR1 and CDR2 sequences are SGHNT and YENEEA. The CDR3 runs to 15 residues.

This clonotype was seen repeatedly, ten times or more. The J gene is TRBJ2-1, the V gene TRBV6-5; TRBD2 matches 7 bases. J gave up 6 bases and V 6 bases, and 11 bases lay outside the gene matches. Germline V gives CDR1 MNHEY, CDR2 SVGAGI. The CDR3 runs to 15 residues. DNA of the CDR3: TGTGCCAGCAGGGGAGGGACCTCCAACCCCAATGAGCAGTTCTTC. Translation: CASRGGTSNPNEQFF.

This clonotype was seen a handful of times. A much more abundant neighbour one base away suggests this may be a read error. The chain recombines TRBV6-1 with TRBJ1-2, with 7 bases identical to TRBD1. This CDR3 is built from 15 residues. Germline V gene lookup returns CDR1 MNHNS and CDR2 SASEGT. The CDR3, as DNA: TGTGCCAGCAGTGAAGGGACAGGAACCTACTATGACTACACCTTC. Amino acid sequence: CASSEGTGTYYDYTF.

With respect to this clonotype: One end of the junction fails to match germline, which may point to a read error. The V call is TRBV12-3 or TRBV12-4, the J call TRBJ2-3; 7 bases are shared with TRBD2. The CDR3 is 16 residues long. CDR3 loop: CASSYRLAVAADTHYF. In nucleotides, the CDR3 is TGTGCCAGCAGTTATAGACTAGCAGTAGCGGCAGATACGCATTATTTT.

V usage is TRBV6-1 and J usage is TRBJ2-7; TRBD2 matches at 7 bases. There are 13 residues in the CDR3. From germline, CDR1 is MNHNS and CDR2 SASEGT. With 8 bases clipped from V and 4 bases from J, the junction kept 8 bases outside the gene matches. CDR3 loop: CASGRVRPYEQYF. CDR3 bases: TGTGCCAGCGGGAGGGTCAGACCTTACGAGCAGTACTTC.

J is TRBJ1-2 and V is TRBV19, with TRBD1 identical over 11 bases. The J segment lost 8 bases and the V segment lost 5 bases, leaving 13 bases of the junction unmatched. The germline CDR1 and CDR2 sequences are LNHDA and SQIVND (reference sequence). This CDR3 has 16 amino acids. The CDR3 spells CASSPSCGQGASGYTF. CDR3 nucleotides: TGTGCCAGTAGTCCGAGCTGCGGACAGGGGGCGAGCGGCTACACCTTC.

Points on this clonotype: Germline is not matched at one junction end, which may reflect a read error. The rearrangement links TRBV11-1 to TRBJ2-3; 10 bases line up with TRBD2. In germline, CDR1 is SGHAT, CDR2 FQDESV (reference sequence). This CDR3 comprises 19 residues. In nucleotides, the CDR3 is TGTGTCAGCAGCTTAAGGGTTCCTGCTAGCGGGAGAGCGACAGATACACAGTATTTT. Its translation is CVSSLRVPASGRATDTQYF. The entire variable domain, with the rest obtained from reference TRBV11-1 and TRBJ2-3, is as follows: EAEVAQSPRYKITEKSQAVAFWCDPISGHATLYWYRQILGQGPELLVQFQDESVVDDSQLPKDRFSAERLKGVDSTLKIQPAELGDSAMYLCVSSLRVPASGRATDTQYFGPGTRLTVL.

This clonotype was counted only a few times. The gene calls are TRBV28 and TRBJ1-1; tentatively, D is TRBD1 (5 bases). This CDR3 has 15 residues. Trimming took off 5 bases at V and 1 base at J, with 14 bases between the two ends. Germline V gene sequence: CDR1 MDHEN, CDR2 SYDVKM. DNA for the CDR3: TGTGCCAGCAGTACTCAGGGAGCGTGGAACACTGAAGCTTTCTTT. Encoded protein: CASSTQGAWNTEAFF.

To note about this clonotype: Since a much larger clone is just one base distant, this may be a read error. This chain joins TRBV28 and TRBJ1-1; D is uncertain. Germline V gene sequence: CDR1 MDHEN, CDR2 SYDVKM. This CDR3 has 13 amino acids. The CDR3 protein is CASCFMGNTEAFF. DNA for the CDR3: TGTGCCAGCTGTTTTATGGGGAACACTGAAGCTTTCTTT.

Concerning this clonotype: Its ends do not fully match the called genes, so a read error is possible. The chain uses TRBV11-2 and TRBJ1-2, with a possible D match to TRBD1 (5 bases). CDR3 length: 14 residues. The V gene's germline CDR1 is SGHAT and CDR2 FQNNGV. CDR3 DNA: TGTGCCGGCGGCTTTTCACAGGCTAACTTTGGCTACACCTTC. It encodes CAGGFSQANFGYTF.

This clonotype was seen at least ten times. V gene TRBV24-1 combines with J gene TRBJ2-5, with D uncertain. The CDR3 is 13 residues long. V lost 1 base to trimming and J lost 2 bases, with 4 bases between them. Per the germline V gene, CDR1 is KGHDR and CDR2 is SFDVKD. The CDR3 spells CATSDFNQETQYF. The CDR3 DNA sequence: TGTGCCACCAGTGATTTCAATCAAGAGACCCAGTACTTC.

Concerning this clonotype: Germline is not matched at one junction end, which may reflect a read error. The chain recombines TRBV6-2 or TRBV6-3 with TRBJ2-1; 11 positions match TRBD2. The CDR3 is 14 amino acids. Germline values: CDR1 MNHEY, CDR2 SVGEGT. This chain's CDR3 is CASGTSGSYNEQFF. Here the CDR3 DNA reads TGTGCCAGCGGGACTAGCGGTTCCTACAATGAACAGTTCTTC.

In its sample, this clonotype was seen many times. V is TRBV10-3 and J is TRBJ1-1, with 8 bases lining up with TRBD1. V gave up 5 bases and J gave up 5 bases; unmatched junction bases: 7. The CDR3 runs to 14 residues. Germline V gene lookup returns CDR1 ENHRY and CDR2 SYGVKD. CDR3 sequence: CAISNQGALTEAFF. For the CDR3, the DNA is TGTGCCATCAGTAACCAGGGGGCCCTGACTGAAGCTTTCTTT.

V gene TRBV4-2 combines with J gene TRBJ2-7, with 12 bases aligning to TRBD1. The V gene's germline CDR1 is LGHNA and CDR2 YNFKEQ. The CDR3 extends over 17 amino acids. The V gene end was trimmed by 3 bases and the J gene end by 10 bases; junction bases not matched to a gene: 16. In DNA form, the CDR3 reads TGTGCCAGCAGCCAGGGGAGTCTGGGACAGGGGGCTAGCGATCAGTACTTC. This encodes CASSQGSLGQGASDQYF.